One and the same sample provided the 21 T cell receptor beta chains below, sequenced in a study of cytomegalovirus exposure and HLA in healthy donors (TCRdb year 2017). Library generation was performed with the immunoSEQ multiplex PCR assay. A mixture of 60 forward primers for TCR Vbeta segments and 13 reverse primers for TCR Jbeta segments was used in the multiplex PCR. In TCRdb, the immuneACCESS table is reduced to in-frame sequences with V and J assigned. These tables do not hold every clone; where another copy was compared, an unresolved V gene accounts for under half, and the others remain unexplained. The sample has fewer than 200,000 clones on record, about 72% of them singletons. Under 2.5% of the sample rests with the top ten. Sequenced: PBMCs. The source is a human donor in good health.

The rearrangement joins TRBV6-1 to TRBJ2-1; 8 nucleotides line up with TRBD2. V lost 0 bases to trimming and J lost 4 bases; unmatched junction nucleotides: 8. The CDR3 covers 17 residues. The V gene's germline CDR1 is MNHNS and CDR2 SASEGT. The CDR3: CASSEALPGGLYNEQFF. The CDR3, as DNA: TGTGCCAGCAGTGAAGCGCTTCCGGGGGGGCTGTACAATGAGCAGTTCTTC.

J is TRBJ2-3 and V is TRBV7-8; TRBD1 matches 10 bases. The V segment lost 5 bases and the J segment 10 bases; nucleotides outside the gene matches: 15. This CDR3 has 16 residues. The germline V gene has CDR1 SGHVS and CDR2 FQNEAQ. In nucleotides, the CDR3 is TGTGCCAGCAGCCCCGACAGGGGGCAGTCCCAGATCCCGCAGTATTTT. This gives the protein CASSPDRGQSQIPQYF.

J is TRBJ2-1 and V is TRBV5-1; TRBD2 matches at 8 bases. V lost 4 bases, J lost 0 bases, and 3 bases stayed unmatched. Per the germline V gene, CDR1 is SGHRS and CDR2 is YFSETQ. The length of the CDR3 is 15 residues. In DNA, the CDR3 is TGCGCCAGCAGCCGGGAGGGGGGCTCCTACAATGAGCAGTTCTTC. Translating gives CASSREGGSYNEQFF.

The genes are TRBV11-2 and TRBJ2-7, with TRBD1 matching 9 bases. The CDR3 contains 14 residues. CDR1 is SGHAT and CDR2 is FQNNGV in the germline V gene. The junction had 2 bases not matched to a gene; V was cut back by 2 bases and J by 3 bases. DNA of the CDR3: TGTGCCAGCAGCTTATGGGACAGGGTCTACGAGCAGTACTTC. Amino acid sequence: CASSLWDRVYEQYF.

The chain employs TRBV6-6 and TRBJ1-1; no definite D call. The CDR3 loop spans 15 amino acids. Trimming shortened V by 0 bases and J by 0 bases, and 8 bases separated the two germline ends. Germline V lookup: CDR1 MNHNY, CDR2 SVGAGI (reference sequence). The CDR3 region has the DNA TGTGCCAGCAGTTACTCGTGGCAAATGAACACTGAAGCTTTCTTT. Translation gives CASSYSWQMNTEAFF.

J is TRBJ2-1 and V is TRBV6-6; D not certain. With 5 bases removed from V and 7 bases from J, the gap between germline ends came to 9 bases. Per the germline V gene, CDR1 is MNHNY and CDR2 is SVGAGI (reference sequence). The length of the CDR3 is 12 residues. The CDR3 sequence: CASSNPVNEQFF. CDR3 nucleotides: TGTGCCAGCAGTAACCCGGTGAATGAGCAGTTCTTC.

The V gene is TRBV5-4, the J gene TRBJ2-2, with 7 bases fitting TRBD2. The junction had 14 bases not matched to a gene; V was cut back by 0 bases and J by 6 bases. CDR1 is SGHNT, CDR2 YYREEE, per germline (reference sequence). This CDR3 is 18 amino acids long. CDR3 loop: CASSLAVFSAGDPGELFF. CDR3 DNA: TGTGCCAGCAGCTTGGCCGTTTTTTCGGCGGGGGATCCCGGGGAGCTGTTTTTT.

The chain joins TRBV5-1 to TRBJ1-1, with a tentative D call TRBD1 (5 bases). The V gene lost 0 bases and the J gene lost 0 bases, with 9 bases spanning the gap. Germline V CDR1 and CDR2: SGHRS, YFSETQ. There are 15 residues in the CDR3. This CDR3 is CASSLVGGMNTEAFF. The CDR3 region has the DNA TGCGCCAGCAGCTTGGTGGGGGGTATGAACACTGAAGCTTTCTTT.

In its sample, this clone was seen a few times. The J gene is TRBJ2-5, the V gene TRBV2; D remains unclear. The ends were cut back, 4 bases at V and 5 bases at J, with 8 bases in the middle. The germline V gene encodes CDR1 SNHLY and CDR2 FYNNEI. This CDR3 region has 12 residues. CDR3 nucleotide sequence: TGTGCCAGCAGTGCCATCGGGGAGACCCAGTACTTC. Its protein is CASSAIGETQYF.

The chain uses TRBV7-8 and TRBJ2-1, with 11 nucleotides matching TRBD2. V gave up 5 bases and J gave up 5 bases; unmatched junction bases: 14. In germline, CDR1 is SGHVS, CDR2 FQNEAQ. This CDR3 has 18 amino acids. CDR3 coding DNA: TGTGCCAGCAGCCCCCCACCCCGACTAGCGGGGACCAACAATGAGCAGTTCTTC. Protein sequence: CASSPPPRLAGTNNEQFF.

This clone was counted a few times. The gene calls are TRBV11-2 and TRBJ1-5; 10 bases map to TRBD1. J gave up 3 bases and V 6 bases, and 5 bases lay outside the gene matches. This CDR3 region has 15 residues. Germline V gene lookup returns CDR1 SGHAT and CDR2 FQNNGV. CDR3 DNA sequence: TGTGCCAGCAGTGGGACAGGGGTTTTCAATCAGCCCCAGCATTTT. This encodes CASSGTGVFNQPQHF.

In this sample, this clone turned up once. CDR3 DNA sequence: TGTGCCAGCAGTTTTCTAGTCTCTGGGGCCAACGTCCTGACTTTC. Residues: CASSFLVSGANVLTF. The chain carries TRBV5-6 and TRBJ2-6; no reliable D call. Trimming removed 5 bases at V and 0 bases at J, with 9 bases between. CDR3 length: 15 residues. The germline CDR1 and CDR2 sequences are SGHDT and YYEEEE.

This clone occurred a few times. The rearrangement joins TRBV5-1 to TRBJ1-4; D remains ambiguous. CDR3 size: 13 residues. Germline CDR1 SGHRS, CDR2 YFSETQ. V was clipped by 4 bases and J by 4 bases, with 8 bases between them. The CDR3 region is CASSLLLNEKLFF. Written as DNA, the CDR3 is TGCGCCAGCAGCCTCCTCCTTAATGAAAAACTGTTTTTT.

J is TRBJ2-5 and V is TRBV7-8, with TRBD2 matching over 8 bases. Trimming cost V 7 bases and J 0 bases; bases outside gene matches: 10. The CDR3 sequence is 16 residues long. CDR1 is SGHVS and CDR2 is FQNEAQ in the germline V gene. The CDR3 sequence: CASNTGGDGYQETQYF. The CDR3 nucleotides read TGTGCCAGCAATACCGGGGGGGATGGGTACCAAGAGACCCAGTACTTC.

This rearrangement joins TRBV7-3 to TRBJ1-2; a possible D gene is TRBD1 (6 bases). This CDR3 is built from 14 residues. Germline CDR1 SGHTA, CDR2 FQGTGA. Trimming took 4 bases from V and 4 from J, leaving 13 bases between them. In DNA form, the CDR3 reads TGTGCCAGCAGCTCAACAGGGAGTCTCTATGGCTACACCTTC. It yields the protein CASSSTGSLYGYTF.

This clone was found a few times. This chain joins TRBV19 and TRBJ2-7; D perhaps matches TRBD2 (6 bases). This CDR3 is built from 10 residues. The germline V gene encodes CDR1 LNHDA and CDR2 SQIVND (reference sequence). The V end lost 8 bases, the J end lost 6 bases, and 8 bases lay between the germline ends. CDR3 amino acids: CASATSEQYF. The CDR3 region has the DNA TGTGCCAGTGCGACTAGCGAGCAGTACTTC. The whole variable domain, remainder taken from reference TRBV19 and TRBJ2-7, is DGGITQSPKYLFRKEGQNVTLSCEQNLNHDAMYWYRQDPGQGLRLIYYSQIVNDFQKGDIAEGYSVSREKKESFPLTVTSAQKNPTAFYLCASATSEQYFGPGTRLTVT.

The J gene is TRBJ1-5, the V gene TRBV11-2; 9 nucleotides line up with TRBD1. In germline, CDR1 is SGHAT, CDR2 FQNNGV. Trimming at V came to 4 bases and at J to 6 bases, leaving 7 bases not matched to a gene. The CDR3 sequence is 15 residues long. CDR3 DNA sequence: TGTGCCAGCAGCTCCGGACAGGGGATCAGTCAGCCCCAGCATTTT. Residues: CASSSGQGISQPQHF.

Here the CDR3 reads CASSARQGTGGYTF. In nucleotides, the CDR3 is TGTGCCAGCAGCGCCCGACAGGGGACGGGTGGCTACACCTTC. V and J are TRBV14 and TRBJ1-2; 8 bases align to TRBD1. The ends lost 5 bases at V and 7 bases at J; junction bases unmatched: 9. CDR3 length equals 14 residues. Germline-derived CDR1 and CDR2 are SGHDN and FVKESK.

This chain uses TRBV10-2 with TRBJ2-1, with D perhaps matching TRBD2 (6 bases). V lost 6 bases to trimming and J lost 3 bases, with 12 bases between them. CDR1 is WSHSY, CDR2 SAAADI, per germline. CDR3 length: 14 residues. The CDR3 nucleotides are TGCGCCAGCAGGCGGGACTCCCTCTACAATGAGCAGTTCTTC. Its protein is CASRRDSLYNEQFF.

This clone was recorded a few times. V usage is TRBV5-1 and J usage is TRBJ1-5, with no clear D. The V gene's germline CDR1 is SGHRS and CDR2 YFSETQ. The V gene lost 2 bases and the J gene lost 5 bases, with 11 bases spanning the gap. This CDR3 is 14 amino acids long. CDR3 DNA: TGCGCCAGCAGCTTCGGCAGCGCAGATCAGCCCCAGCATTTT. It encodes CASSFGSADQPQHF.

The chain links TRBV30 to TRBJ1-5, with D unresolved. The CDR3 is 14 amino acids. Germline CDR1 is GTSNPN and CDR2 is SVGIG (reference sequence). Trimming removed 5 bases at V and 7 bases at J, with 18 bases between. The CDR3 bases are TGTGCCTGGTCAACGGGAAACGAGGACCAGCCCCAGCATTTT. It codes for CAWSTGNEDQPQHF.